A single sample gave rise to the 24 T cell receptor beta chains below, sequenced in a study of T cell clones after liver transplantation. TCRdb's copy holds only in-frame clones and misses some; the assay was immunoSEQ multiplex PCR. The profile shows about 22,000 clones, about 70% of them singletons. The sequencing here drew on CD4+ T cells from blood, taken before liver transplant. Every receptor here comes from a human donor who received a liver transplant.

The CDR3: CASSQPGGGTEAFF. CDR3 nucleotide sequence: TGTGCCAGCAGTCAACCGGGGGGAGGAACTGAAGCTTTCTTT. The rearrangement joins TRBV28 to TRBJ1-1; maybe TRBD1 (5 bases). Germline assignment: CDR1 MDHEN and CDR2 SYDVKM. V was cut by 5 bases and J by 5 bases, with 15 bases left in between. The CDR3 contains 14 residues.

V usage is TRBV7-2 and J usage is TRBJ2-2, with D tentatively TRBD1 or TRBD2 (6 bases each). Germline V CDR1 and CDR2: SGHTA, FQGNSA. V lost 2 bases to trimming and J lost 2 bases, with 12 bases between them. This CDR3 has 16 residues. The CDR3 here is CASSLIPGANTGELFF. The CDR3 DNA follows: TGTGCCAGCAGCTTAATCCCGGGGGCCAACACCGGGGAGCTGTTTTTT. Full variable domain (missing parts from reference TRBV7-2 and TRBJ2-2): GAGVSQSPSNKVTEKGKDVELRCDPISGHTALYWYRQSLGQGLEFLIYFQGNSAPDKSGLPSDRFSAERTGGSVSTLTIQRTQQEDSAVYLCASSLIPGANTGELFFGEGSRLTVL.

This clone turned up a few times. This chain's CDR3 is CASSPPGQPTSTDTQYF. The DNA of the CDR3 is TGTGCCAGCAGTCCCCCGGGACAGCCAACAAGCACAGATACGCAGTATTTT. The chain carries TRBV28 and TRBJ2-3; 7 nucleotides align to TRBD1. V shed 5 bases and J 0 bases; nucleotides not matched to a gene: 11. The CDR3 is 17 residues long. Germline V gives CDR1 MDHEN, CDR2 SYDVKM.

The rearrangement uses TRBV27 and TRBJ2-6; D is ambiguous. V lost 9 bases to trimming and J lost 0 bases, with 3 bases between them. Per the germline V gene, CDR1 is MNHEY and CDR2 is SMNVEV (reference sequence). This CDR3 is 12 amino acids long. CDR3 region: CASSSGANVLTF. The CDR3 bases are TGTGCCAGTTCCTCTGGGGCCAACGTCCTGACTTTC. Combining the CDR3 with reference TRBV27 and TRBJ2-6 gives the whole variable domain EAQVTQNPRYLITVTGKKLTVTCSQNMNHEYMSWYRQDPGLGLRQIYYSMNVEVTDKGDVPEGYKVSRKEKRNFPLILESPSPNQTSLYFCASSSGANVLTFGAGSRLTVL.

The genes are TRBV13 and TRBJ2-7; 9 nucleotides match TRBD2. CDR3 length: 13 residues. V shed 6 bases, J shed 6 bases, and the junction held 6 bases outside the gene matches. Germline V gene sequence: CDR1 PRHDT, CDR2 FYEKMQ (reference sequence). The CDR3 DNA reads TGTGCCAGCAGTGAAGTAGCGGGGGTCGAGCAGTACTTC. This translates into CASSEVAGVEQYF.

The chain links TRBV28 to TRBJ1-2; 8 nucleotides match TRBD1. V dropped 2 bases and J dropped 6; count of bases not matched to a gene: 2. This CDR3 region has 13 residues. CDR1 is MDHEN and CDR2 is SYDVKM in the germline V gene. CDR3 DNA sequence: TGTGCCAGCAGTTTAGGACAGGGCGATGGCTACACCTTC. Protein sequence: CASSLGQGDGYTF.

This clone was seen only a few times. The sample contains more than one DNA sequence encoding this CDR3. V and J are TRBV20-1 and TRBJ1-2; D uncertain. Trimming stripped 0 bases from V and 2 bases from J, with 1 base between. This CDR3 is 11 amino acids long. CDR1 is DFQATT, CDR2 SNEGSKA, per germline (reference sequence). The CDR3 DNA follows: TGCAGTGCTAGAGACAACTATGGCTACACCTTC. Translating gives CSARDNYGYTF.

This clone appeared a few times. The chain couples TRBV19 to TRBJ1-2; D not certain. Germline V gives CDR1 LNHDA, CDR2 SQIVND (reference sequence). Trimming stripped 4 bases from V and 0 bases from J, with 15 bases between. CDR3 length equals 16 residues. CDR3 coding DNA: TGTGCCAGTAGTACCGGGAAGCTATCGGCTAACTATGGCTACACCTTC. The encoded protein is CASSTGKLSANYGYTF.

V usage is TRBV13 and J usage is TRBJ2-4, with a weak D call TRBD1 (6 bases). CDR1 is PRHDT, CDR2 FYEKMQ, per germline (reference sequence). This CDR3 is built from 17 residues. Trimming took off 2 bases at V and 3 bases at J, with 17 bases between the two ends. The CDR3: CASSLQPKGGDKNIQYF. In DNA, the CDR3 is TGTGCCAGCAGCTTACAGCCCAAAGGGGGAGACAAAAACATTCAGTACTTC.

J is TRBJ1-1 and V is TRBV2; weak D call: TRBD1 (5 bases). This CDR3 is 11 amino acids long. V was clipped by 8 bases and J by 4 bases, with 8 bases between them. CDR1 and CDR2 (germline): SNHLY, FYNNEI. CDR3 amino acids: CASQGGTEAFF. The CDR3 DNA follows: TGTGCCAGCCAGGGTGGCACTGAAGCTTTCTTT.

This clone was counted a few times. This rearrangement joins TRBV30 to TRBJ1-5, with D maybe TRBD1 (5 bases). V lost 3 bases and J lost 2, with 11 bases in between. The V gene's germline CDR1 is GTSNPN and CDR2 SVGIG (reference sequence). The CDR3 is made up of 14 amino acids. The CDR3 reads CAWRDQGGNQPQHF. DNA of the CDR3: TGTGCCTGGAGGGATCAGGGAGGCAATCAGCCCCAGCATTTT.

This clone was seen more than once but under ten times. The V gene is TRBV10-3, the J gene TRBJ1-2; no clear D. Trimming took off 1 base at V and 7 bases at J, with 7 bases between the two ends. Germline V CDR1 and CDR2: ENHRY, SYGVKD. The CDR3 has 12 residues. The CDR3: CAISELRAGYTF. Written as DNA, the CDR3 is TGTGCCATCAGTGAGTTAAGGGCTGGCTACACCTTC.

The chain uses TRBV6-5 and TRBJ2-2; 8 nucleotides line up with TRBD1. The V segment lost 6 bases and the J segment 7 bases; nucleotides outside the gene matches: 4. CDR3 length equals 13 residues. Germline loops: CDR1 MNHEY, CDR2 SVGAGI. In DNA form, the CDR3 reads TGTGCCAGCAGAAAAACAGGGGGCGGGGAGCTGTTTTTT. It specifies CASRKTGGGELFF.

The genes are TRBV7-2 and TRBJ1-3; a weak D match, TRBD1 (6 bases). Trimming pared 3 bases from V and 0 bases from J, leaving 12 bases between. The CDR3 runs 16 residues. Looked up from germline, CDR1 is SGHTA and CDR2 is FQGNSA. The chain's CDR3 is CASSLTGISSGNTIYF. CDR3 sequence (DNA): TGTGCCAGCAGCTTGACAGGCATCAGCTCTGGAAACACCATATATTTT. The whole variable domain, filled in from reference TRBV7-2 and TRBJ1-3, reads GAGVSQSPSNKVTEKGKDVELRCDPISGHTALYWYRQSLGQGLEFLIYFQGNSAPDKSGLPSDRFSAERTGGSVSTLTIQRTQQEDSAVYLCASSLTGISSGNTIYFGEGSWLTVV.

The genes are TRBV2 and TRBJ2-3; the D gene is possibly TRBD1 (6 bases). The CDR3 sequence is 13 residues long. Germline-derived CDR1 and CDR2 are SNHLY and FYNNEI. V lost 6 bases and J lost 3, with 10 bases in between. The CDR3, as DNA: TGTGCCAGCAGCATACAGGGAACAGATACGCAGTATTTT. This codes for CASSIQGTDTQYF.

The CDR3: CASSSEAGSNEQFF. In DNA form, the CDR3 reads TGTGCCAGCAGCTCCGAAGCAGGGAGCAATGAGCAGTTCTTC. V is TRBV5-4 and J is TRBJ2-1, with D perhaps TRBD1 or TRBD2 (5 bases each). The germline V and J ends were trimmed by 3 bases and 6 bases, with 13 bases remaining between them. The CDR3 sequence is 14 residues long. CDR1 and CDR2 (germline): SGHNT, YYREEE (reference sequence).

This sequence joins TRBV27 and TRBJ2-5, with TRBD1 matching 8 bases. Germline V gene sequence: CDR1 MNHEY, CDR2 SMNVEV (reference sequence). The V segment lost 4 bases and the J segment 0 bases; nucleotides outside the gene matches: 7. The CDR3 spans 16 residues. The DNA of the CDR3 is TGTGCCAGCAGTTCCCTCGGGACAGGCGACCAAGAGACCCAGTACTTC. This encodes CASSSLGTGDQETQYF.

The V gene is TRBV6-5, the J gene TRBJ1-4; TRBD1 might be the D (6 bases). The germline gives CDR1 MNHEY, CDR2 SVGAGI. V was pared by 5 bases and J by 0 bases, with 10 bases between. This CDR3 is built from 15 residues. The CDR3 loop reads CASSNGQTTNEKLFF. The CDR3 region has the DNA TGTGCCAGCAGTAACGGACAGACAACTAATGAAAAACTGTTTTTT.

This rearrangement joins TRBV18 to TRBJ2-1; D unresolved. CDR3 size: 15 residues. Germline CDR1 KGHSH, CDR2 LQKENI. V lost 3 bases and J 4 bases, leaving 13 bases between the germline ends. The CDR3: CASSPGNGEYNEQFF. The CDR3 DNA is TGTGCCAGCTCACCGGGGAACGGAGAGTACAATGAGCAGTTCTTC.

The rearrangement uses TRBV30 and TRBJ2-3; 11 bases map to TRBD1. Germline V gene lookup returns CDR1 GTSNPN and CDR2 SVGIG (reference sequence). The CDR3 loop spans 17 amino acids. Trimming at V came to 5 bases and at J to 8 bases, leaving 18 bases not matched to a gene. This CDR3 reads CAWSHMGQGGRMGTQYF. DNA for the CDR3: TGTGCCTGGTCTCATATGGGACAGGGGGGACGCATGGGTACGCAGTATTTT.

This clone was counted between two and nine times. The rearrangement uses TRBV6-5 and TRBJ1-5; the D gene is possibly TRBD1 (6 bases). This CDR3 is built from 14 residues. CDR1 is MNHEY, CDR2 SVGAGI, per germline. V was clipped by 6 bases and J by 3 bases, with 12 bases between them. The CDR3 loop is CASRPQGINQPQHF. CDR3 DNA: TGTGCCAGCAGGCCACAGGGAATCAATCAGCCCCAGCATTTT.

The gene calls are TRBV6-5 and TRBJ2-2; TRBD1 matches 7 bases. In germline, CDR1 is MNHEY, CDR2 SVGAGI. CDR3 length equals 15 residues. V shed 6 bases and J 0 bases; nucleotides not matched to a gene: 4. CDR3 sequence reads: CASSVGTANTGELFF. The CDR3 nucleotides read TGTGCCAGCAGCGTCGGGACAGCGAACACCGGGGAGCTGTTTTTT.

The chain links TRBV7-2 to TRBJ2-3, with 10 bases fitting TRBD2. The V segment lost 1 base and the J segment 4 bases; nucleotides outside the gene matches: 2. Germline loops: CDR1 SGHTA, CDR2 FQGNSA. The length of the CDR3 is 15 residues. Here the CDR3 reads CASSLGAGGPDTQYF. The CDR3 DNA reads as TGTGCCAGCAGCTTAGGAGCGGGGGGGCCAGATACGCAGTATTTT.

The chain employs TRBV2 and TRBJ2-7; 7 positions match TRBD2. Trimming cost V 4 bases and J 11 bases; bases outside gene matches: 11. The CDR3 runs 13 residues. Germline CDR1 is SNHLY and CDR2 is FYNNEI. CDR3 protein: CASSASGLGGKYV. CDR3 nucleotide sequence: TGTGCCAGCAGTGCTAGCGGCCTTGGGGGGAAGTACGTC.